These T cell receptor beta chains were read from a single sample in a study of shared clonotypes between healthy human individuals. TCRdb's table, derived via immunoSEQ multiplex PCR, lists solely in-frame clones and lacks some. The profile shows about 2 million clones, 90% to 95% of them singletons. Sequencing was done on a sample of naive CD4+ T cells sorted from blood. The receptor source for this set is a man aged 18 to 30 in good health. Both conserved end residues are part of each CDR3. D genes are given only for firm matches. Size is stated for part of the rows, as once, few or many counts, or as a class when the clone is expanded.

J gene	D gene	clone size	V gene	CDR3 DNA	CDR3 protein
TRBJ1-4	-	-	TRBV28	TGTGCCAGCAGGAAACAGGGTTCAACTAATGAAAAACTGTTTTTT	CASRKQGSTNEKLFF
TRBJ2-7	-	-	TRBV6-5	TGTGCCAGCAGAGAGGACGCCGAGCAGTACTTC	CASREDAEQYF
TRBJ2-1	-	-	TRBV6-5	TGTGCCAGCAGTAGAGGGGCTACTGAGCAGTTCTTC	CASSRGATEQFF
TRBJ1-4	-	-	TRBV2	TGTGCCAGCAGTGAAATTCAAGGTGGTGAAAAACTGTTTTTT	CASSEIQGGEKLFF
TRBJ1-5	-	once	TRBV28	TGTGCCAGCAGCCAAGGGTTGGGACGCCAGCCCCAGCATTTT	CASSQGLGRQPQHF
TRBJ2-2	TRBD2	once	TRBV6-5	TGTGCCAGCAAGACTAGCGCATCAACCGGGGAGCTGTTTTTT	CASKTSASTGELFF
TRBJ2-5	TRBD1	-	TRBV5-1	TGCGCCAGCAGCTGGGGGCAGGGGGCCGCCGAGACCCAGTACTTC	CASSWGQGAAETQYF
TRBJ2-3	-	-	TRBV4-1	TGCGCCAGCAGCCTTGAACGTGCAGATACGCAGTATTTT	CASSLERADTQYF
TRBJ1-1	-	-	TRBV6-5	TGTGCCAGCAGAGTGGGGGGACCGAACACTGAAGCTTTCTTT	CASRVGGPNTEAFF
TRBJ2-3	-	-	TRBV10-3	TGTGCCATCAGTGAGTCTGGGGCAGATACGCAGTATTTT	CAISESGADTQYF
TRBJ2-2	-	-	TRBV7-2	TGTGCCAGCAGCATAGCCTTAACCACCGGGGAGCTGTTTTTT	CASSIALTTGELFF
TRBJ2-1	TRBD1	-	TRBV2	TGTGCCAGCAGTCTCCGGGACAGGGGGTTCTTC	CASSLRDRGFF
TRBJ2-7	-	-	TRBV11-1	TGTGCCAGCAGCTTAGTCAGGTTTTTAGGAGGGGAGGCCCTACGGGAGCAGTACTTC	CASSLVRFLGGEALREQYF
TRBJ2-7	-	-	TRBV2	TGTGCCAGCAGTGAGTCGTGGATGGGGCAGTACTTC	CASSESWMGQYF
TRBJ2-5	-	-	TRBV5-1	TGCGCCAGCAGCTTGGTGAACAGCCAAGAGACCCAGTACTTC	CASSLVNSQETQYF
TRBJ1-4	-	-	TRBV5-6	TGTGCCAGCAGCACGATCCTAACTAATGAAAAACTGTTTTTT	CASSTILTNEKLFF
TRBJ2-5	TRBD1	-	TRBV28	TGTGCCAGCGAAAACGAGGGGGCCGCAAAAACCCAGTACTTC	CASENEGAAKTQYF
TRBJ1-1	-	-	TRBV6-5	TGTGCCAGCAGTGCAGGTGGAGGCCTGGGAGCTTTCTTT	CASSAGGGLGAFF
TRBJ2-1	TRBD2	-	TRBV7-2	TGTGCCAGCAGCCTAGCGGGACTAGCGGTAAAGAATGAGCAGTTCTTC	CASSLAGLAVKNEQFF
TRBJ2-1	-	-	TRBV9	TGTGCCAGCAGCGTAGACCCCCAGGGGTCCCCTTACAATGAGCAGTTCTTC	CASSVDPQGSPYNEQFF
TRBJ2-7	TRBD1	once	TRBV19	TGTGCCAGTAGTTTGGACAGGGGAGCCTACGAGCAGTACTTC	CASSLDRGAYEQYF
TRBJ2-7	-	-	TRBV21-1	TGTGCCAGCAGCGGGTACAGAGTCGAGCAGTACTTC	CASSGYRVEQYF
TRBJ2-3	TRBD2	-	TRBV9	TGTGCCAGCAGCGTAGTTAGCGGGGGGTTTTTGGATACGCAGTATTTT	CASSVVSGGFLDTQYF
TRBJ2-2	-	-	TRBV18	TGTGCCAGCTCACCACGGACTACCCTTGGCAGTTCGAACACCGGGGAGCTGTTTTTT	CASSPRTTLGSSNTGELFF
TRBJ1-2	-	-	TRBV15	TGTGCCACCAGCAGAGACCCGGGCGGTGGAACCTTTGGCGGCTACACCTTC	CATSRDPGGGTFGGYTF
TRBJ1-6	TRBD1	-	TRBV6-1	TGTGCCAGCAGTGACCCGGGACAGGGGGAAAATTCACCCCTCCACTTT	CASSDPGQGENSPLHF
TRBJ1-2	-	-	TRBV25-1	TGTGCCAGCAGTGAATATAGATCCATAGGGGAGAGGAATGGCTACACCTTC	CASSEYRSIGERNGYTF
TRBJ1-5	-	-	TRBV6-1	TGTGCCAGCAGTGGGGGAGTGGGAGTTGGTCAGCCCCAGCATTTT	CASSGGVGVGQPQHF
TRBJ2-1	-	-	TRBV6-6	TGTGCCAGCAGTTACGGCGGGGGCCGGGACAATGAGCAGTTCTTC	CASSYGGGRDNEQFF
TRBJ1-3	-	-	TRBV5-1	TGCGCCAGCAGCGCGGCCGTACCCGGAAACACCATATATTTT	CASSAAVPGNTIYF
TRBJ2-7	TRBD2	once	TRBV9	TGTGCCAGCAGCGCCCTGCCGGGACTAGCTCTTTCAGAGCAGTACTTC	CASSALPGLALSEQYF
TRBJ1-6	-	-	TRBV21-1	TGTGCCAGGGGGATTCGTAATTCACCCCTCCACTTT	CARGIRNSPLHF
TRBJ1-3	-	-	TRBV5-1	TGCGCCAGCAGCCTGGCAGAGAGCTCTGGAAACACCATATATTTT	CASSLAESSGNTIYF
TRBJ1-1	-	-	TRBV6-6	TGTGCCAGCAGTTACTCGAGAGGAACTGAAGCTTTCTTT	CASSYSRGTEAFF
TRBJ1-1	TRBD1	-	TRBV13	TGTGCCAGCAGCCAGAACAGGGGAATACCGTGGACTGAAGCTTTCTTT	CASSQNRGIPWTEAFF
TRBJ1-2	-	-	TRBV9	TGTGCCAGCGGAGGGGCACACAACTATGGCTACACCTTC	CASGGAHNYGYTF
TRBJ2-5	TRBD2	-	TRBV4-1	TGCGCCAGCAGCCAAGGAAGCGGGGGGCCTAAAGAGACCCAGTACTTC	CASSQGSGGPKETQYF
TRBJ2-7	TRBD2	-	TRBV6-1	TGTGCCAGCGGAAGCTCCGGGGAGGGCTCCTACGAGCAGTACTTC	CASGSSGEGSYEQYF
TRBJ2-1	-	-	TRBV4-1	TGCGCCAGCAGCCAAGTTTTCCGGGATGAGCAGTTCTTC	CASSQVFRDEQFF
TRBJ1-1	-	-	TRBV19	TGTGCCAGTTCTTACAGGGAGGAGAACACTGAAGCTTTCTTT	CASSYREENTEAFF
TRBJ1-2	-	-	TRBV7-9	TGTGCCAGCAGCTTAGGTGGTGGCGGCTACACCTTC	CASSLGGGGYTF
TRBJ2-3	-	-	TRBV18	TGTGCCAGCTCACCATCTGGTACGCAGTATTTT	CASSPSGTQYF
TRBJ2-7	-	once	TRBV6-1	TGTGCCAGCAGCGACAACTACGAGCAGTACTTC	CASSDNYEQYF
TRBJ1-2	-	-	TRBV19	TGTGCCAGTAGTATAGATGGCCCCGGAACAGTCTTTAGAGGCTACACCTTC	CASSIDGPGTVFRGYTF
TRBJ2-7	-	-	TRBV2	TGTGCCAGCAGTGAAGAGGTGGTATTCTACGAGCAGTACTTC	CASSEEVVFYEQYF
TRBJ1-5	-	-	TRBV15	TGTGCCACCAGCAGAGACCAGCGGACGGTACCTTATAGCAATCAGCCCCAGCATTTT	CATSRDQRTVPYSNQPQHF
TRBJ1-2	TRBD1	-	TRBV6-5	TGTGCCAGCTCCCGGGACAGGGGAACTCTGGGCTACACCTTC	CASSRDRGTLGYTF
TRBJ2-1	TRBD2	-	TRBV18	TGTGCCAGCTCACCGTCTAGCGGCCAATACAATGAGCAGTTCTTC	CASSPSSGQYNEQFF
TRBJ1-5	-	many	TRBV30	TGTGCCTGGAGTTTTTCGGGCGCCAATCAGCCCCAGCATTTT	CAWSFSGANQPQHF